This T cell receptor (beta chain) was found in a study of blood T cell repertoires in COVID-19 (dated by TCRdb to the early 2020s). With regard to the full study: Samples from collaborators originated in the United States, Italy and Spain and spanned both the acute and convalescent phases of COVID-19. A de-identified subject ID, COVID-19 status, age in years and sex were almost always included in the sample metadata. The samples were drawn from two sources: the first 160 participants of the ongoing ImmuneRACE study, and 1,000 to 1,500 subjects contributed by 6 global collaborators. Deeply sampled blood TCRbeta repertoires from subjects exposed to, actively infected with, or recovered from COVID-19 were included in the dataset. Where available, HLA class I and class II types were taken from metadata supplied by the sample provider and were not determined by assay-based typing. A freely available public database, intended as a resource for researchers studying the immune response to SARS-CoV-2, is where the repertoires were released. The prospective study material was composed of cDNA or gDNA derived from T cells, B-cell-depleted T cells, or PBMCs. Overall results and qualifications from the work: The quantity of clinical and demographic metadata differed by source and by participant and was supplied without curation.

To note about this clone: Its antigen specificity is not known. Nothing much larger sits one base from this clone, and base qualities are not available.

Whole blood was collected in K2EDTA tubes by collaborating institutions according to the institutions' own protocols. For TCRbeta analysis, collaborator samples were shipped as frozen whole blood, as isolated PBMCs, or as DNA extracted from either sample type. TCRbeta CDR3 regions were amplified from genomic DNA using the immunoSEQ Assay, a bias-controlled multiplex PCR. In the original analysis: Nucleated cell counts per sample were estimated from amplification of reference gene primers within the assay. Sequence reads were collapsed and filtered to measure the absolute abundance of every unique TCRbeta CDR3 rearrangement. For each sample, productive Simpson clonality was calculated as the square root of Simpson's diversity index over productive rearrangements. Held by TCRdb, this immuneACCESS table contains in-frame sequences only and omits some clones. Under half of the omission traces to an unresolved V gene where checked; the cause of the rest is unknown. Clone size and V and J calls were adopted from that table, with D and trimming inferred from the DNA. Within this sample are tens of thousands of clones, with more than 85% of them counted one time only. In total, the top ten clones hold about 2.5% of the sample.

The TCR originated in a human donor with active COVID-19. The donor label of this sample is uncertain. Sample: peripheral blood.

The nucleotide sequence is TGTGCCAGCAGCCACAGGGAATTGAGCAATCAGCCCCAGCATTTT. This encodes CASSHRELSNQPQHF. The chain joins TRBV6-2 or TRBV6-3 to TRBJ1-5, with TRBD1 tentatively as D gene (6 bases match). V was cut back by 6 bases and J by 1 base, leaving a gap of 13 bases between them. As encoded in the germline V gene, CDR1 is MNHEY while CDR2 is SVGEGT. Counted from cysteine to phenylalanine, this CDR3 has 15 amino acids. The retained sequence is limited to the CDR3, 45 bases, with the frame set at the first base.